This paragraph reports one TCR beta chain. Antigen specificity is unknown. This specimen belongs to a study of OX40 agonist ivuxolimab in advanced cancers. Study information: Patients received the agonistic anti-OX40 (CD134) antibody ivuxolimab. The dose-escalation cohort was about 83% male, with a mean age of about 58 years, ranging about 23 to 90. Broader study findings: Determination of antigen specificity was not performed for the expanded peripheral T cells.

CDR3 length: 15 residues. Trimming at V came to 6 bases and at J to 0 bases, leaving 8 bases not matched to a gene. The V gene's germline CDR1 is MNHEY and CDR2 SVGAGI. Clones were read by immunoSEQ multiplex PCR, and TCRdb kept only the in-frame ones, dropping some. Of roughly 81,000 clones listed, 80% to 90% are singletons. The study sampled blood at baseline, cycle 4 day 1, and cycle 7 day 1. The V call is TRBV6-5, the J call TRBJ2-7, with TRBD2 matching over 7 bases. Material: CD4+ or CD8+ T cells sorted from blood, obtained in a trial of the OX40 agonist ivuxolimab. This TCR derives from an adult with an advanced solid tumor such as melanoma, head and neck, liver or kidney cancer. The CDR3 sequence: CASSLQAGSSYEQYF. Here the CDR3 DNA reads TGTGCCAGCAGCCTCCAAGCGGGAAGCTCCTACGAGCAGTACTTC.